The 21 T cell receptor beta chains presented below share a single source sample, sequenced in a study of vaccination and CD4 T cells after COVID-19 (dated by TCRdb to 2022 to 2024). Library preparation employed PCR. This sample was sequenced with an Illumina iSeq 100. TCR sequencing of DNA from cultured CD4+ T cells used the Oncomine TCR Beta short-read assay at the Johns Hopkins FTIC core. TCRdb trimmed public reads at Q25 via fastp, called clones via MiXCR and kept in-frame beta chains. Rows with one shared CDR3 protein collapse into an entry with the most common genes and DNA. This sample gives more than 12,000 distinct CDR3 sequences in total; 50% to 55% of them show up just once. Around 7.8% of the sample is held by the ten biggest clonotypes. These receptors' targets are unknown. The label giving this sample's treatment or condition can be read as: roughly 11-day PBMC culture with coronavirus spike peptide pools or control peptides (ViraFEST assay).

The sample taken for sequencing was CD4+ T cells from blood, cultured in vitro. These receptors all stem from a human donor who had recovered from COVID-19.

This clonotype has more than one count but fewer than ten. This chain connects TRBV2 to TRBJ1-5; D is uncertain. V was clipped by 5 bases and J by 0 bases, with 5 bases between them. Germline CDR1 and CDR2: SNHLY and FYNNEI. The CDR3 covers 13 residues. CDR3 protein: CASSLSSNQPQHF. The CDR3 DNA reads TGTGCCAGCAGTCTTAGTAGCAATCAGCCCCAGCATTTT.

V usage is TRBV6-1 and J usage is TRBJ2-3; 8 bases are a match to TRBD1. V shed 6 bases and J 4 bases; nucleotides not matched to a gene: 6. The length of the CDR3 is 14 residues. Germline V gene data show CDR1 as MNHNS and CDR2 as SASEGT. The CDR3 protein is CASRPDRVSDTQYF. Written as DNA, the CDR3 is TGTGCCAGCAGACCGGACAGGGTGTCAGATACGCAGTATTTT.

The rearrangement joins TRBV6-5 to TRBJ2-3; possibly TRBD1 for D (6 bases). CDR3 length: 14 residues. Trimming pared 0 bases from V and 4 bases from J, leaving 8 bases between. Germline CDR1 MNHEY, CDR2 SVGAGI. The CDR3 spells CASSYSDSSDTQYF. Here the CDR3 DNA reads TGTGCCAGCAGTTACTCGGACAGTTCAGATACGCAGTATTTT.

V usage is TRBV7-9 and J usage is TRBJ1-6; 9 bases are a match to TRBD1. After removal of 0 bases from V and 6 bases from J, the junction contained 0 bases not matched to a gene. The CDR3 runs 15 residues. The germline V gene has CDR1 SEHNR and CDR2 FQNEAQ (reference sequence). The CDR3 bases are TGTGCCAGCAGCTTAGCGGACAGGGGTAATTCACCCCTCCACTTT. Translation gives CASSLADRGNSPLHF.

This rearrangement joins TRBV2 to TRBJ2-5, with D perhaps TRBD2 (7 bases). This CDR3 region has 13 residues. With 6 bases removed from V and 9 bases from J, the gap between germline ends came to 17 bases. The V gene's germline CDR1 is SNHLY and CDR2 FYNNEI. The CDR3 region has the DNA TGTGCCAGCAGCCGGACTAGTGAGGGGGCCCAGTACTTC. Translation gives CASSRTSEGAQYF.

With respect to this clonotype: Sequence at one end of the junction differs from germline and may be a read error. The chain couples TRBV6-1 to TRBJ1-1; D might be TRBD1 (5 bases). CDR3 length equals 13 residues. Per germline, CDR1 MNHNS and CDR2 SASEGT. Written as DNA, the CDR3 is TGTACCAGCAGGGCGACAACGAACACTGAAGCTTTCTTT. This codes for CTSRATTNTEAFF.

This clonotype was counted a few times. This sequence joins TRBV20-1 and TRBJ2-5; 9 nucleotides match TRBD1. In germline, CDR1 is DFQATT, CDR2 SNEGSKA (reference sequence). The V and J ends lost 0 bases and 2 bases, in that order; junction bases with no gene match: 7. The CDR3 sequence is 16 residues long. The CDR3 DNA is TGCAGTGCTAGAGATACAGGACAGGGGAGTCAAGAGACCCAGTACTTC. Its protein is CSARDTGQGSQETQYF.

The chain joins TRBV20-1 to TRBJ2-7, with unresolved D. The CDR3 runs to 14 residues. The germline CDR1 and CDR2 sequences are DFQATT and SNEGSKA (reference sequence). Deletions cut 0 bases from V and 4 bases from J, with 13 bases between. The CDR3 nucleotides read TGCAGTGCTAGAGATTCGCAGTGGGCATACGAGCAGTACTTC. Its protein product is CSARDSQWAYEQYF.

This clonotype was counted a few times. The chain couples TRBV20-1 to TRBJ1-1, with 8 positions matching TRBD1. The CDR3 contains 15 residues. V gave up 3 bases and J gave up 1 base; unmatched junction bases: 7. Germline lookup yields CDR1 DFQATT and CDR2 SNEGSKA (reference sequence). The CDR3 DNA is TGCAGTGCTAGTCCCCCAGGACAGGGGAACACTGAAGCTTTCTTT. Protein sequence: CSASPPGQGNTEAFF.

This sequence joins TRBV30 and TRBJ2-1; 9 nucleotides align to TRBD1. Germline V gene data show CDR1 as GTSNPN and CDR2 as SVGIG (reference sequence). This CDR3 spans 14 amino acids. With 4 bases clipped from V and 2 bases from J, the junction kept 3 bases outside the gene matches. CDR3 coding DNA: TGTGCCTGGATTGGGACAGGGACCTACAATGAGCAGTTCTTC. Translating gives CAWIGTGTYNEQFF.

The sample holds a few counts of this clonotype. In nucleotides, the CDR3 is TGTGCCAGCAGCTTAGCGGGACAGCCCGGAGGAAACACCATATATTTT. Its translation is CASSLAGQPGGNTIYF. J is TRBJ1-3 and V is TRBV7-9, with 7 bases that match TRBD1. V was clipped by 0 bases and J by 4 bases; unmatched bases: 6. The germline gives CDR1 SEHNR, CDR2 FQNEAQ (reference sequence). The CDR3 has 16 residues.

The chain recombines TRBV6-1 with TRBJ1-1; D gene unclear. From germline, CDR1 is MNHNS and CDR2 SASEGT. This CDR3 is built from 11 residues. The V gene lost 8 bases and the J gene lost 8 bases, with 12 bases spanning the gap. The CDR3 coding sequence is TGTGCCAGCGGTCACGTTGACGAAGCTTTCTTT. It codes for CASGHVDEAFF.

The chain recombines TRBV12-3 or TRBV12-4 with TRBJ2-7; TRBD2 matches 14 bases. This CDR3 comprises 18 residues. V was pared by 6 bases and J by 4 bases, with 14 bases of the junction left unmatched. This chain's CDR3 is CASSLGTSGSRGRYEQYF. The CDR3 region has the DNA TGTGCCAGCAGCCTGGGGACTAGCGGGAGTCGAGGGAGGTACGAGCAGTACTTC.

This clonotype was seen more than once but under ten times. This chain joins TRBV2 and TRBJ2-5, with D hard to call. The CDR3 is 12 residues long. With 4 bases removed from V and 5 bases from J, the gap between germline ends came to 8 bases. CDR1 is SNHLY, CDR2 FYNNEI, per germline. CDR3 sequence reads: CASSVQLETQYF. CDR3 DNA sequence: TGTGCCAGCAGTGTGCAGTTGGAGACCCAGTACTTC.

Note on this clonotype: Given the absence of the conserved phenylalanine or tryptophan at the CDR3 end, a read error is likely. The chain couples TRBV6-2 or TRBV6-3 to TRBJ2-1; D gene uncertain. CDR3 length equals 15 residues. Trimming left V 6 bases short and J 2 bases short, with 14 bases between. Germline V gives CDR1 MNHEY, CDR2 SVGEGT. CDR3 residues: CASSTTGGPYNEQFL. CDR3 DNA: TGTGCCAGCAGCACGACTGGCGGCCCCTACAATGAGCAGTTCCTC.

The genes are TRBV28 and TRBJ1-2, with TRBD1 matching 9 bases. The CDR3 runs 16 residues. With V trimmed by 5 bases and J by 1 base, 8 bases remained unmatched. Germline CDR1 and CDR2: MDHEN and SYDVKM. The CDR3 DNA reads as TGTGCCAGCAGTATCGCGGGACAGGGCCATAACTATGGCTACACCTTC. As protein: CASSIAGQGHNYGYTF.

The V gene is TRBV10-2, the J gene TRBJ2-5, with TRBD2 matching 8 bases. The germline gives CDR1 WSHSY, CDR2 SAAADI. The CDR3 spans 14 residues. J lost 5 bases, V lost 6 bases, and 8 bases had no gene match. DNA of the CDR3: TGCGCCAGCAGCCCACAGGGCGGGGGGGAGACCCAGTACTTC. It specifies CASSPQGGGETQYF.

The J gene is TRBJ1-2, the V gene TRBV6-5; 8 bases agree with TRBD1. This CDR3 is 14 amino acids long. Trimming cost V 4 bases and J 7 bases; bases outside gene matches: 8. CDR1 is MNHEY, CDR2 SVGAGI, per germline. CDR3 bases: TGTGCCAGCAGTTTCTTCCAGGGGGCTTTTGGCTACACCTTC. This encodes CASSFFQGAFGYTF.

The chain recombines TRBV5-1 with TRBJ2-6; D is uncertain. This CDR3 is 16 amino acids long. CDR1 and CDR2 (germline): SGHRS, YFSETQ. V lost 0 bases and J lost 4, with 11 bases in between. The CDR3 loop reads CASSLGSLRGANVLTF. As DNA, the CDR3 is TGCGCCAGCAGCTTGGGCAGCCTTCGGGGGGCCAACGTCCTGACTTTC.

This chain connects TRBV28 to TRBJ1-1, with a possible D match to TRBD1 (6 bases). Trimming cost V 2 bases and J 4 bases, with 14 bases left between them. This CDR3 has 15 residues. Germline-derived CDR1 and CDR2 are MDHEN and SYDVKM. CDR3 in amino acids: CASSLHSGDRTEAFF. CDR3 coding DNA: TGTGCCAGCAGTTTACATTCAGGGGACCGCACTGAAGCTTTCTTT.

CDR3 nucleotide sequence: TGCAGTGCTAGTCGGACAGGGAAGACCGGGGAGCTGTTTTTT. It codes for CSASRTGKTGELFF. The chain is built from TRBV20-1 and TRBJ2-2; TRBD1 matches 8 bases. The CDR3 is made up of 14 amino acids. Trimming took 3 bases from V and 5 from J; bases not matched to a gene: 5. Germline V CDR1 and CDR2: DFQATT, SNEGSKA (reference sequence).